The entry that follows covers one T cell receptor beta chain sequence. TCRdb fed the reads into MiXCR, producing one record per CDR3 protein. Among 200,000 or so distinct CDR3 sequences listed, about 28% were seen once. The entry originates in a study of T cell repertoires in cytomegalovirus infection. Sequenced sample: PBMCs. This clonotype was sampled from a human donor in good health (CMV status not recorded). Some clones in this sample may be carry-over from other donors' samples.

The DNA for the CDR3 is TGTGCCAGCAGCCCACAGGGGCCTCCCACCTTGAACACTGAAGCTTTCTTT. Translated, it gives CASSPQGPPTLNTEAFF. This chain links TRBV7-9 with TRBJ1-1; 7 nucleotides align to TRBD1. V lost 5 bases to trimming and J lost 0 bases; unmatched junction nucleotides: 12. The CDR3 sequence is 17 residues long. The germline CDR1 and CDR2 sequences are SEHNR and FQNEAQ (reference sequence).